The next 2 T cell receptor beta chains were all read from a single sample in a study of STAT3 mutations in large granular lymphocyte leukemia. The protocol was immunoSEQ multiplex PCR, while the TCRdb copy is restricted to in-frame clones and leaves out a portion. Of about 42,000 clones listed, about 81% are singletons. Study-wide points: At least one immunodominant TCR beta clonotype appeared in every T-cell large granular lymphocyte leukemia patient.

The antigens for these receptors are not known. The sample taken for sequencing was PBMCs. The receptors shown here come from a human donor with T large granular lymphocyte leukemia. Some clones in this sample may be carry-over from other donors' samples.

J is TRBJ1-5 and V is TRBV28, with D possibly matching TRBD1 (5 bases). CDR3 length equals 17 residues. Trimming removed 7 bases at V and 4 bases at J, with 23 bases between. The germline gives CDR1 MDHEN, CDR2 SYDVKM. The CDR3 DNA sequence: TGTGCCAGCAACAGCCTAGGGGACGGCTGGCGGAATCAGCCCCAGCATTTT. It is translated as CASNSLGDGWRNQPQHF. The entire variable domain, with the rest obtained from reference TRBV28 and TRBJ1-5, is as follows: DVKVTQSSRYLVKRTGEKVFLECVQDMDHENMFWYRQDPGLGLRLIYFSYDVKMKEKGDIPEGYSVSREKKERFSLILESASTNQTSMYLCASNSLGDGWRNQPQHFGDGTRLSIL.

The chain is built from TRBV7-9 and TRBJ2-2; no clear D. Germline V CDR1 and CDR2: SEHNR, FQNEAQ (reference sequence). The CDR3 extends over 15 amino acids. V shed 5 bases and J shed 4 bases, with 14 bases lying between them. This CDR3 reads CASSPTVYGTGELFF. DNA of the CDR3: TGTGCCAGCAGCCCAACGGTGTACGGCACCGGGGAGCTGTTTTTT.